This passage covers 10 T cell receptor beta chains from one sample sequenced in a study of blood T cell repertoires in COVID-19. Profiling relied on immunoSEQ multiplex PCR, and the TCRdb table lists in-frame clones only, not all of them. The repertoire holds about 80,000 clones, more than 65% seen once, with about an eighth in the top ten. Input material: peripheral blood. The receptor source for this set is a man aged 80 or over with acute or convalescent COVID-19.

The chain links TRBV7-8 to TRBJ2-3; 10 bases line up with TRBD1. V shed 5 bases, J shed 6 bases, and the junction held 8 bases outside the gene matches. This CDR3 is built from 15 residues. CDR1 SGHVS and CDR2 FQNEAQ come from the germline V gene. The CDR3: CASSKGQGNSDTQYF. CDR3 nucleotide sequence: TGTGCCAGCAGCAAGGGACAGGGGAACTCCGATACGCAGTATTTT. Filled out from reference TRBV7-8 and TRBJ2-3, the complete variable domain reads GAGVSQSPRYKVAKRGQDVALRCDPISGHVSLFWYQQALGQGPEFLTYFQNEAQLDKSGLPSDRFFAERPEGSVSTLKIQRTQQEDSAVYLCASSKGQGNSDTQYFGPGTRLTVL.

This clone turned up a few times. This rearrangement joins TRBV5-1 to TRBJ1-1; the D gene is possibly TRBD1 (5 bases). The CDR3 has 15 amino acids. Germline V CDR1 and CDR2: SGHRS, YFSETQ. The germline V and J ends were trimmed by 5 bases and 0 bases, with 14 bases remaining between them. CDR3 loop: CASRMGGAMNTEAFF. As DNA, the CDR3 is TGCGCCAGCAGAATGGGGGGAGCGATGAACACTGAAGCTTTCTTT.

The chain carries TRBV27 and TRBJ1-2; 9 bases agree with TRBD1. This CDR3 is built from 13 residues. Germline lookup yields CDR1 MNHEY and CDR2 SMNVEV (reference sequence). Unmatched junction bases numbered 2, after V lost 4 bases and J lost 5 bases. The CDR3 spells CASSSTGGYGYTF. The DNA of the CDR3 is TGTGCCAGCAGTTCGACAGGGGGGTATGGCTACACCTTC.

The CDR3 DNA is TGTGCCAGCAGCCAAGAAGAGACTAGCGGGTCATATACGCAGTATTTT. Its protein is CASSQEETSGSYTQYF. J is TRBJ2-3 and V is TRBV3-1 (or the pseudogene TRBV3-2); 10 bases are shared with TRBD2. The trim removed 0 bases at V and 7 bases at J, leaving 7 bases unmatched. This CDR3 has 16 amino acids. The germline V gene encodes CDR1 LGHDT and CDR2 YNNKEL (reference sequence).

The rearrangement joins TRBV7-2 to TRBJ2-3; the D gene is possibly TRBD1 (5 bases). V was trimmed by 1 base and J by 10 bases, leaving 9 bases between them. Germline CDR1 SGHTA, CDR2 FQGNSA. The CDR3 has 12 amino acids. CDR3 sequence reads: CASSLVWGSQYF. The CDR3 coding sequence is TGTGCCAGCAGCTTAGTTTGGGGCTCGCAGTATTTT.

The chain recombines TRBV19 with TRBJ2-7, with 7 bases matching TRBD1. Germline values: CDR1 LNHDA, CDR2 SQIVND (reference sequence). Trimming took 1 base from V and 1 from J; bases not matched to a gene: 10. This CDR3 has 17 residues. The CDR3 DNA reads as TGTGCCAGTAGTATAGGACAGGGCCTCCTAGGATCCTACGAGCAGTACTTC. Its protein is CASSIGQGLLGSYEQYF. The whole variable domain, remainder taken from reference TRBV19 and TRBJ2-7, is DGGITQSPKYLFRKEGQNVTLSCEQNLNHDAMYWYRQDPGQGLRLIYYSQIVNDFQKGDIAEGYSVSREKKESFPLTVTSAQKNPTAFYLCASSIGQGLLGSYEQYFGPGTRLTVT.

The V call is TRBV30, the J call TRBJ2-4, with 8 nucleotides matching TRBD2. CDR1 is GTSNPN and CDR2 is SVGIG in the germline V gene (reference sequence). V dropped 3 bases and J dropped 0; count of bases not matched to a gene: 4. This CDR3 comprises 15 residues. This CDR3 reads CAWSGGDRAKNIQYF. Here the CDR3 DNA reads TGTGCCTGGAGCGGGGGGGACCGAGCCAAAAACATTCAGTACTTC.

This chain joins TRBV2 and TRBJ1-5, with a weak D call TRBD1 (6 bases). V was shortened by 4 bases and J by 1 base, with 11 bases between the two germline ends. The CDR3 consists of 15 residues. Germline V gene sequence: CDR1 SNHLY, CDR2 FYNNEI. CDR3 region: CASSGGGGSNQPQHF. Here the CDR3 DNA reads TGTGCCAGCAGTGGGGGAGGGGGGAGCAATCAGCCCCAGCATTTT.

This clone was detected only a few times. CDR3 loop: CATAGGRPGNSPLHF. The CDR3, as DNA: TGTGCCACAGCGGGAGGGCGCCCGGGAAATTCACCCCTCCACTTT. The chain joins TRBV2 to TRBJ1-6, with D uncertain. This CDR3 comprises 15 residues. V lost 10 bases and J lost 7, with 20 bases in between. Germline values: CDR1 SNHLY, CDR2 FYNNEI.

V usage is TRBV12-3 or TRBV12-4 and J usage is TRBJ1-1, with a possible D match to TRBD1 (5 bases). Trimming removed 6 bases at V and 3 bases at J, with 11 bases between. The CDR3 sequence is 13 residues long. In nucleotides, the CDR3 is TGTGCCAGCAGCCGCAGGGCGGACACTGAAGCTTTCTTT. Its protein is CASSRRADTEAFF.